This T cell receptor (beta chain) was sequenced for a study of technical replicates of blood from a handful of donors. TCRdb's copy holds only in-frame clones and misses some; the assay was immunoSEQ multiplex PCR. The sample includes around 50,000 clones, approximately 94% of them seen just once. Trimming stripped 3 bases from V and 8 bases from J, with 11 bases between. This CDR3 region has 12 residues. Germline loops: CDR1 SGHNT, CDR2 YYREEE (reference sequence). The chain is built from TRBV5-4 and TRBJ1-1; maybe TRBD1 (5 bases). The origin of this receptor is a human donor in good health. Sequenced material: T cells isolated from PBMCs. The CDR3 protein is CASSWGEVEAFF. In DNA form, the CDR3 reads TGTGCCAGCAGCTGGGGGGAGGTAGAAGCTTTCTTT.